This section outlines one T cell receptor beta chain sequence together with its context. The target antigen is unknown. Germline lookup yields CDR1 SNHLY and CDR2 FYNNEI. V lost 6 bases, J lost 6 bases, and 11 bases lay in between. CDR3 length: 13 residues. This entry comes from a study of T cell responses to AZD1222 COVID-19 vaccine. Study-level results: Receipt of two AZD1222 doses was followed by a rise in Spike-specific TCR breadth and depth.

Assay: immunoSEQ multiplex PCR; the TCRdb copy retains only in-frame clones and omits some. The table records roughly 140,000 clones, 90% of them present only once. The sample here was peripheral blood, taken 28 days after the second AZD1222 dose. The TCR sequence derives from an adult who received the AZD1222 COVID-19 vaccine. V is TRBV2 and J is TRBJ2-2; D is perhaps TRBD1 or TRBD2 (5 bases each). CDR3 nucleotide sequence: TGTGCCAGCAGCCCTCCGGGGCCCGGGGAGCTGTTTTTT. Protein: CASSPPGPGELFF.